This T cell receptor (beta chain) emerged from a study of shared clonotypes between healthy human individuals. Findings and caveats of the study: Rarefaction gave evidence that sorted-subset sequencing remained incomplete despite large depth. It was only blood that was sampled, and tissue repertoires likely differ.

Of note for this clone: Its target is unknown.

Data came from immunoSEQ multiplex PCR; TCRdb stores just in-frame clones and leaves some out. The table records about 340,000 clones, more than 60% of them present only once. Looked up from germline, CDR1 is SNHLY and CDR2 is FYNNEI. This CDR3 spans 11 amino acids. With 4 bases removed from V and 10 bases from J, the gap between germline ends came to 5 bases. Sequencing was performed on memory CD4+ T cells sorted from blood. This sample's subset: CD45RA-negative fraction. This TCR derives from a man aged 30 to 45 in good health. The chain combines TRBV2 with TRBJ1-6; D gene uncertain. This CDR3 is CASSVWSPLHF. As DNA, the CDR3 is TGTGCCAGCAGTGTTTGGTCACCCCTCCACTTT. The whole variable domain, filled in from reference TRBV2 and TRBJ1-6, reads EPEVTQTPSHQVTQMGQEVILRCVPISNHLYFYWYRQILGQKVEFLVSFYNNEISEKSEIFDDQFSVERPDGSNFTLKIRSTKLEDSAMYFCASSVWSPLHFGNGTRLTVT.